This T cell receptor (beta chain) was sequenced for a study of blood T cell repertoires in COVID-19. Study summary: The United States, Italy and Spain provided the acute and convalescent COVID-19 samples. Nucleic acid was either cDNA or gDNA, and it came from T cells, B-cell-depleted T cells, or PBMCs.

Original data processing: Cell counts per sample came from amplifying reference gene primers. Sequencing used immunoSEQ multiplex PCR; TCRdb keeps in-frame clones, though not all of them. The V and J calls and clone size were taken over from that table, and D and trimming were inferred from the DNA. Among about 110,000 clones, under 95% were seen once, and the ten largest hold roughly 1.2%. Deletions cut 5 bases from V and 5 bases from J, with 16 bases between. Germline V lookup: CDR1 MNHEY, CDR2 SVGEGT. CDR3 length: 15 residues. J is TRBJ1-5 and V is TRBV6-2 or TRBV6-3; no firm D call. This sequence originates from a woman aged 25 to 39 with acute or convalescent COVID-19. The specimen sequenced was peripheral blood. CDR3 amino acids: CASSEREVRDQPQHF. DNA of the CDR3: TGTGCCAGCAGTGAGAGGGAGGTACGGGATCAGCCCCAGCATTTT.